One TCR beta chain is described in this entry. Its antigen is not identified. Profiling relied on immunoSEQ multiplex PCR, and the TCRdb table lists in-frame clones only, not all of them. The sample contains 90,000 to 95,000 clones, 88% of which appear only once. The entry originates in a study of T cell responses to AZD1222 COVID-19 vaccine. This CDR3 region has 15 residues. Germline V gene data show CDR1 as KGHSH and CDR2 as LQKENI. Deletions cut 5 bases from V and 0 bases from J, with 11 bases between. Regarding the study as a whole: Across the whole spike, CD4 TCRs peaked at regions 160-218 and 743-854. In a largely white British group with more females than males, clonal diversity was possibly underestimated.

This chain connects TRBV18 to TRBJ1-5; D gene unclear. This specimen consisted of peripheral blood, obtained on day 0 of AZD1222 vaccination. This sequence was found in an adult in good health. The CDR3 is CASSSLGNSNQPQHF. DNA for the CDR3: TGTGCCAGCTCATCTTTAGGGAATAGCAATCAGCCCCAGCATTTT.